This TCR beta chain is from a study of T cells in Graves' hyperthyroidism and ophthalmopathy. About the research overall: Blood was drawn when the patient was first diagnosed and still untreated.

The study's findings and limits: Blood also showed most of the thyroid clonotypes that were expanded above 0.001.

The sample holds a few counts of this clonotype. Antigen specificity is unknown. At one of its ends the junction is not consistent with the germline gene, which may arise from a read error. The CDR3 has 15 amino acids. Germline CDR1 reads SGHTA; CDR2 reads FQGTGA. RNA transcripts yielded amplified TCR beta CDR3 regions. The HTBI primer set was used in a first-round RT-PCR of the TCR CDR3. One entry per CDR3 protein, called by TCRdb with MiXCR from the multiplex PCR reads. The table records about 340,000 distinct CDR3 sequences, 15% to 20% of them present only once. The study enrolled patients aged 18 to 65 with newly diagnosed hyperthyroidism of under 2 months' duration. PBMCs were sourced from 9 to 10 ml fresh peripheral blood.

This sequence originates from a woman in her forties or fifties with Graves' hyperthyroidism. The sequenced material came from blood. This chain joins TRBV7-3 and TRBJ2-5; 11 bases fit TRBD2. The CDR3 DNA sequence: TGTGCCGGCAGCTACCTAGCGGGAGGTTGGGAGACCCAGTACTTC. Translated: CAGSYLAGGWETQYF.